This TCR beta chain was documented in a study of cytomegalovirus exposure and HLA in healthy donors. On the study more broadly: Of all 400 or so donors who were genotyped, 70% to 85% belonged to the Caucasian-associated ancestry cluster.

This CDR3 is 13 amino acids long. Germline V CDR1 and CDR2: GTSNPN, SVGIG (reference sequence). V lost 8 bases and J 10 bases, leaving 18 bases between the germline ends. The PCR was carried out with 60 Vbeta primers and 13 Jbeta primers. Repertoires were generated with immunoSEQ multiplex PCR, while TCRdb's copy carries only in-frame clones and drops some. Found here are 45,000 to 60,000 clones; the top ten clones hold 6.5% to 8.5%. The chain employs TRBV30 and TRBJ1-6, with D unclear. This TCR was recovered from a woman aged 35 to 49 in good health and CMV-seronegative. The sample was PBMCs. Here the CDR3 reads CAPWSKTGSPLHF. CDR3 bases: TGTGCCCCATGGAGCAAGACGGGGTCACCCCTCCACTTT.